This T cell receptor beta chain appears in the sequencing data of a study of control samples from healthy donors and cancer patients. This table comes from immunoSEQ multiplex PCR, and its TCRdb copy is limited to in-frame clones, with some not included. The sample has 100,000 to 150,000 clones; roughly 90% are singletons. The CDR3 length is 14 residues. V dropped 0 bases and J dropped 8 bases, with 13 bases sitting between them. CDR1 is LGHNA and CDR2 is YNFKEQ in the germline V gene. The chain uses TRBV4-2 and TRBJ1-2, with D maybe TRBD1 (5 bases). The TCR comes from a woman aged 45-60 years in good health. Source material: blood. CDR3 DNA sequence: TGTGCCAGCAGCCAAGATTCGTCCGGGACCGGCTACACCTTC. It encodes CASSQDSSGTGYTF.